The rows below give T cell receptor beta chains drawn from one sample of a study of blood T cell repertoires in COVID-19. Assay used: immunoSEQ multiplex PCR; TCRdb lists only in-frame clones, some missing. Of about 140,000 clones listed, under 80% are singletons. The sample taken for sequencing was peripheral blood. These receptors originate from a man older than 75 with acute or convalescent COVID-19. Both conserved end residues are part of each CDR3. A D gene is named only where the DNA matches it firmly. Only part of the rows carry a size: once, few, many, or a class if the clone is expanded.

cdr3_aa,cdr3_nt,d_call,clone_size,j_call,v_call
CASSYSRPAGYTF,TGTGCCAGCAGTTACTCCAGGCCCGCGGGCTACACCTTC,-,-,TRBJ1-2,TRBV6-2/TRBV6-3
CASSQTGRNEQFF,TGTGCCAGCAGTCAGACAGGTAGGAATGAGCAGTTCTTC,-,-,TRBJ2-1,TRBV28
CSVSRDSNQPQHF,TGCAGCGTGTCGAGAGATAGCAATCAGCCCCAGCATTTT,-,-,TRBJ1-5,TRBV29-1
CASSVLSSSGANVLTF,TGTGCCAGCAGCGTTTTGAGTAGCTCTGGGGCCAACGTCCTGACTTTC,-,-,TRBJ2-6,TRBV5-6
CASSPPDRGSGNTIYF,TGTGCCAGCTCACCACCGGACAGGGGGTCTGGAAACACCATATATTTT,TRBD1,few,TRBJ1-3,TRBV18
CASSPGLAGGTDTQYF,TGTGCCAGCTCACCAGGACTAGCGGGGGGCACAGATACGCAGTATTTT,TRBD2,-,TRBJ2-3,TRBV18
CAIGGAGPPGYEQYF,TGTGCCATCGGGGGAGCGGGCCCCCCAGGCTACGAGCAGTACTTC,-,few,TRBJ2-7,TRBV10-3
CASSDGAERGYNSPLHF,TGTGCCAGCAGCGACGGAGCAGAACGGGGCTATAATTCACCCCTCCACTTT,-,-,TRBJ1-6,TRBV9
CASSYRGTAYGYTF,TGTGCCAGTAGTTATCGCGGGACAGCTTATGGCTACACCTTC,TRBD1,-,TRBJ1-2,TRBV19
CATSRETDRQQPQHF,TGTGCCACCAGCAGAGAAACGGACAGGCAGCAGCCCCAGCATTTT,TRBD1,-,TRBJ1-5,TRBV15
CASSFGTSYNEQFF,TGCGCCAGCAGCTTCGGGACAAGTTACAATGAGCAGTTCTTC,-,-,TRBJ2-1,TRBV5-1
CASSLNNPYEQYF,TGTGCCAGCAGCTTAAACAACCCCTACGAGCAGTACTTC,-,-,TRBJ2-7,TRBV7-3
CASSQWQGKEETQYF,TGTGCCAGCAGCCAGTGGCAGGGAAAGGAGGAGACCCAGTACTTC,-,-,TRBJ2-5,TRBV14
CASSPTGYSNQPQHF,TGTGCCAGCAGCCCTACAGGGTATAGCAATCAGCCCCAGCATTTT,-,-,TRBJ1-5,TRBV6-6
CASSLDPGQEETQYF,TGCGCCAGCAGCTTGGACCCCGGACAAGAAGAGACCCAGTACTTC,-,-,TRBJ2-5,TRBV5-1
CASSQAGLVETQYF,TGTGCCAGCAGCCAAGCCGGACTAGTAGAGACCCAGTACTTC,TRBD2,-,TRBJ2-5,TRBV3-1/TRBV3-2
CASSSTGQGASYTF,TGCGCCAGCAGTTCGACCGGACAGGGGGCCAGCTACACCTTC,TRBD1,-,TRBJ1-2,TRBV5-1
CASSPRDWAGANVLTF,TGTGCCAGCAGCCCAAGGGACTGGGCTGGGGCCAACGTCCTGACTTTC,-,-,TRBJ2-6,TRBV7-3
CASSPPGQGYNEQFF,TGTGCCAGCAGCCCCCCGGGACAGGGGTACAATGAGCAGTTCTTC,TRBD1,-,TRBJ2-1,TRBV7-3
CASSRYYSGGNTDTQYF,TGTGCCAGCAGTCGATATTATAGCGGGGGAAACACAGATACGCAGTATTTT,TRBD2,-,TRBJ2-3,TRBV27
CASNRGNNEQFF,TGTGCCAGCAATAGGGGGAACAATGAGCAGTTCTTC,-,-,TRBJ2-1,TRBV7-2
CASSIGQGPNYGYTF,TGTGCCAGTAGTATCGGACAGGGACCTAACTATGGCTACACCTTC,TRBD1,-,TRBJ1-2,TRBV19
CATSDLSRAPRLAKNIQYF,TGTGCCACCAGTGATTTGAGCAGGGCGCCCAGACTAGCCAAAAACATTCAGTACTTC,-,-,TRBJ2-4,TRBV24-1
CASRQGVTDTQYF,TGTGCCAGCAGACAGGGCGTCACAGATACGCAGTATTTT,-,few,TRBJ2-3,TRBV25-1